This TCR beta chain was recovered during a study of cytomegalovirus exposure and HLA in healthy donors. Primers included in the PCR were 60 Vbeta and 13 Jbeta primers. The data were produced by immunoSEQ multiplex PCR, yet TCRdb's version contains in-frame clones alone and is incomplete. The sample holds some 110,000 clones, 82% seen once. This CDR3 has 16 amino acids. Per the germline V gene, CDR1 is LNHDA and CDR2 is SQIVND (reference sequence). The trim removed 0 bases at V and 5 bases at J, leaving 4 bases unmatched. In regard to this clone: Antigen specificity is unknown.

Whole-study findings and limits: Presence/absence analyses assumed roughly uniform sequencing depth across donors, which may not hold. Later on, an analysis tied some 17,000 TCR beta sequences to HLA alleles at 0.05 false discovery rate. The authors later found HLA-associated TCR beta chains more clonally expanded than equally common others.

Participants comprised healthy donors of bone marrow. The sample comprised PBMCs. The chain links TRBV19 to TRBJ1-4, with TRBD1 matching 9 bases. This sequence originates from a man younger than 40 in good health and CMV-seropositive. Here the CDR3 DNA reads TGTGCCAGTAGTATAGATCAAGGGACAGGGAATGAAAAACTGTTTTTT. Its translation: CASSIDQGTGNEKLFF.